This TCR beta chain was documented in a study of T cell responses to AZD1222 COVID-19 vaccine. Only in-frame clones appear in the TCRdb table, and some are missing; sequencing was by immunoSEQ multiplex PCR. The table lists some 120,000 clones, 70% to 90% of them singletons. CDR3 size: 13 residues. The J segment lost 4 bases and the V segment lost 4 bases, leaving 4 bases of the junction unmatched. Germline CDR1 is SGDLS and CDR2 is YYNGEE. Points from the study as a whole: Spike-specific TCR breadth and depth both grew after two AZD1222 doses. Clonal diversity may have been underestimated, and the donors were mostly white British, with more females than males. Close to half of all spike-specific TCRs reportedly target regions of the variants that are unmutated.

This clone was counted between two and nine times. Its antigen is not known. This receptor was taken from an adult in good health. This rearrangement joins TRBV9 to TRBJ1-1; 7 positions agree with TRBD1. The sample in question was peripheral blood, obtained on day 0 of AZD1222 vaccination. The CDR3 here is CASSPQGGTEAFF. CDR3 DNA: TGTGCCAGCAGCCCCCAGGGGGGCACTGAAGCTTTCTTT.